This T cell receptor (beta chain) was recorded in a study of shared clonotypes between healthy human individuals. The CDR3 covers 15 residues. V dropped 0 bases and J dropped 2 bases, with 10 bases sitting between them. From germline, CDR1 is SGHNT and CDR2 YENEEA. The run depth of the assay was deep. Sequencing used immunoSEQ multiplex PCR; TCRdb keeps in-frame clones, though not all of them. This repertoire shows 950,000 to 1,100,000 clones, under 80% found once; its top ten account for 1.4% to 1.5%. This TCR derives from a man between 18 and 29 years old in good health. The sequencing input was memory CD4+ T cells sorted from blood. Noted subset: CD45RA-negative fraction. V usage is TRBV11-3 and J usage is TRBJ1-1, with unresolved D. CDR3: CASSLDGATNTEAFF. CDR3 sequence (DNA): TGTGCCAGCAGCTTAGATGGAGCTACCAACACTGAAGCTTTCTTT.